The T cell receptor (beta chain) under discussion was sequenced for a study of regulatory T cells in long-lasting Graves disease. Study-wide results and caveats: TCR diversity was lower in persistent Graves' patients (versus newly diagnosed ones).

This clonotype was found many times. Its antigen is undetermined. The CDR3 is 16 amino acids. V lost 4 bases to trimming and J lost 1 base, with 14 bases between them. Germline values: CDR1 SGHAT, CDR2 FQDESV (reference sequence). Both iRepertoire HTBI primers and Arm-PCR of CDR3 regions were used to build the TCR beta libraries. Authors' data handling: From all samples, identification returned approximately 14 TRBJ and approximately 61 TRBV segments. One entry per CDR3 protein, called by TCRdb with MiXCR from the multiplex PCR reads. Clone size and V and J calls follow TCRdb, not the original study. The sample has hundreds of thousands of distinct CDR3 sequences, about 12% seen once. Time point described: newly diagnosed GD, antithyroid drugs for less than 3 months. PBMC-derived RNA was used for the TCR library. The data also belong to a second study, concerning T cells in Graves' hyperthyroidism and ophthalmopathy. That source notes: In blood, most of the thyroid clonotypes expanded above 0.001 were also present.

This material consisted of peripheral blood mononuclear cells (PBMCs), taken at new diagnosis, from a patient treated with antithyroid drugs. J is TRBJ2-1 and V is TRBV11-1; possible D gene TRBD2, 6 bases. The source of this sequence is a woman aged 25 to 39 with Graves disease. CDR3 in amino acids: CASSSRSGVSYNEQFF. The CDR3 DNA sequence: TGTGCCAGCAGCTCACGATCGGGAGTGTCCTACAATGAGCAGTTCTTC.